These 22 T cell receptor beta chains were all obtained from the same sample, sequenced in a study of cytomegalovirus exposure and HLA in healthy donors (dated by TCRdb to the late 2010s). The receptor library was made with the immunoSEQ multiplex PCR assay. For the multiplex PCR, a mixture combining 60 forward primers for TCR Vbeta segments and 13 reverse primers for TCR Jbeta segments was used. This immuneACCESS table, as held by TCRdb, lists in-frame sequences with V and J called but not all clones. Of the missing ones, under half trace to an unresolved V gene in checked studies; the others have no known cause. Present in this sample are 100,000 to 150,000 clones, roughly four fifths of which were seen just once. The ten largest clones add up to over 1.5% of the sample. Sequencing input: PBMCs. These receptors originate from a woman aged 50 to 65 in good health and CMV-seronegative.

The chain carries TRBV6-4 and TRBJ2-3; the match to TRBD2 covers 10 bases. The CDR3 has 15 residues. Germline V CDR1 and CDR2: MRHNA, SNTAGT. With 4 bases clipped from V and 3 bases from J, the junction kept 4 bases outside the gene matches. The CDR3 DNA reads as TGTGCCAGCAGTGGGCTAGCGGGAGATACAGATACGCAGTATTTT. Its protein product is CASSGLAGDTDTQYF.

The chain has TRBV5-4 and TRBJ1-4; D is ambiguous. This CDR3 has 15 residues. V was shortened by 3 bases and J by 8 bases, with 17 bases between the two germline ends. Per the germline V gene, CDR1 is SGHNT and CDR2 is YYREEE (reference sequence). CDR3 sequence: CASSSSGGIREKLFF. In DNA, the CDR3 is TGTGCCAGCAGCTCCTCAGGAGGAATAAGGGAAAAACTGTTTTTT.

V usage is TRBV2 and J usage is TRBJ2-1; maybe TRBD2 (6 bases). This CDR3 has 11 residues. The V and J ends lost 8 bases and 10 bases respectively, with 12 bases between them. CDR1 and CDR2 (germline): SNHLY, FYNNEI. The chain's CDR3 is CASRDSGEQFF. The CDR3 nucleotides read TGTGCCAGCCGGGACTCCGGCGAGCAGTTCTTC.

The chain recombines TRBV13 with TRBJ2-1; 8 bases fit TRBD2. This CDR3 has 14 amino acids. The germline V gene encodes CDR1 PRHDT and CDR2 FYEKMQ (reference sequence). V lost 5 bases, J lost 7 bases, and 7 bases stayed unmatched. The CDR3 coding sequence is TGTGCCAGCAGCCATGGCTCGGGGGGGAATGAGCAGTTCTTC. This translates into CASSHGSGGNEQFF.

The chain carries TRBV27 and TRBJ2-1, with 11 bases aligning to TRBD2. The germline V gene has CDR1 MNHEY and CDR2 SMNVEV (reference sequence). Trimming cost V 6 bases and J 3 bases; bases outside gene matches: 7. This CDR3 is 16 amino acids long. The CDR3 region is CASSTVLAGDYNEQFF. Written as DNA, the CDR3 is TGTGCCAGCAGCACCGTACTAGCGGGAGACTACAATGAGCAGTTCTTC.

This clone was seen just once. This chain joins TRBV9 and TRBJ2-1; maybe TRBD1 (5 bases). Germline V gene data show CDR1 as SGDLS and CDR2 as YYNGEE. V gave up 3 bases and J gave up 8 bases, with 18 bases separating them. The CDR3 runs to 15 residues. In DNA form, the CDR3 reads TGTGCCAGCAGCGCACACTCCGCCGAACAGGATGAGCAGTTCTTC. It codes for CASSAHSAEQDEQFF.

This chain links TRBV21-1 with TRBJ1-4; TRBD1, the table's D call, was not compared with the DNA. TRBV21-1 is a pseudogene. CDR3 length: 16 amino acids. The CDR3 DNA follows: TGTGCCAGCAGCACTCGCCGACAGGGACATAATGAAAAACTGTTTTTT. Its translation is CASSTRRQGHNEKLFF.

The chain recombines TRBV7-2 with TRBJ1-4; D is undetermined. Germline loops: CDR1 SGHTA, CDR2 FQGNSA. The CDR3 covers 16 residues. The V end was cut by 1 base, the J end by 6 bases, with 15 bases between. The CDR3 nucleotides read TGTGCCAGCAGCTTAGTTCCGACACGACCTGATGAAAAACTGTTTTTT. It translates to CASSLVPTRPDEKLFF.

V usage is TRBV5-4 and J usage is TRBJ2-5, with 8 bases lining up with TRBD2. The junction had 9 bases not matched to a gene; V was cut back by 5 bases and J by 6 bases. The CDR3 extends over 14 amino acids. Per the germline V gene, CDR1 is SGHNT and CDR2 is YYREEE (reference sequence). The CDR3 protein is CASSPAGGRKTQYF. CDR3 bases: TGTGCCAGCAGTCCGGCGGGAGGAAGAAAGACCCAGTACTTC.

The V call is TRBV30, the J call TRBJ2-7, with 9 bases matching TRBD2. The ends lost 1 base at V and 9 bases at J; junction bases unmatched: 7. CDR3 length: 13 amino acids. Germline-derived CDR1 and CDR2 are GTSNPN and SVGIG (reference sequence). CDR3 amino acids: CAWSAGTSSVQYV. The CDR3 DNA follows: TGTGCCTGGAGTGCCGGGACTAGCTCTGTGCAGTACGTC.

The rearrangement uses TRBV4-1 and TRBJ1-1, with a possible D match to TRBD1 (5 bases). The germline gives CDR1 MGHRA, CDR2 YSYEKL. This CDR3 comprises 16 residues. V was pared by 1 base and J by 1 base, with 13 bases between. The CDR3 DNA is TGCGCCAGCAGCCAAGGGCGCGGGGCGCAGAACACTGAAGCTTTCTTT. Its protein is CASSQGRGAQNTEAFF.

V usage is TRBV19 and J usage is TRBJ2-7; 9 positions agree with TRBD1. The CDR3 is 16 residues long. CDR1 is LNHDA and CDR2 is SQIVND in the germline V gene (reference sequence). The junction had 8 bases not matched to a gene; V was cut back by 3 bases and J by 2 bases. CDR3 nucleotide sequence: TGTGCCAGTAGTATTTCCCACGACAGGGGGACCTACGAGCAGTACTTC. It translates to CASSISHDRGTYEQYF.

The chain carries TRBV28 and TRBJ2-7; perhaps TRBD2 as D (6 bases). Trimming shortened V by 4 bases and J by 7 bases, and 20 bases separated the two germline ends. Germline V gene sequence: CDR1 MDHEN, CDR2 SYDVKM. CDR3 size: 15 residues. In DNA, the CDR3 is TGTGCCAGCAGTTCTCCCCGGAGGGGCACGGGGGAGCAGTACTTC. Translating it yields CASSSPRRGTGEQYF.

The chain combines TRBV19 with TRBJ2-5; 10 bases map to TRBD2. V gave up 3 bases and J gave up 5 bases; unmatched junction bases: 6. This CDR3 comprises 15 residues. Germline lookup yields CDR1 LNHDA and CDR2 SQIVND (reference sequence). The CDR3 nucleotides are TGTGCCAGTAGTATCCCAGCGGGAGGGCCCGAGACCCAGTACTTC. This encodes CASSIPAGGPETQYF.

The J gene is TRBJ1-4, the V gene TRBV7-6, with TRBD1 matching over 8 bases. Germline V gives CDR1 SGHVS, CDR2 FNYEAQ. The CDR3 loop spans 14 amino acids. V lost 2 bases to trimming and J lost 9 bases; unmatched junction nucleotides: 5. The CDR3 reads CASSLIGTGQKLFF. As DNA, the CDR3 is TGTGCCAGCAGCTTAATCGGGACAGGTCAAAAACTGTTTTTT. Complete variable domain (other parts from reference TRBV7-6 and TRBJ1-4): GAGVSQSPRYKVTKRGQDVALRCDPISGHVSLYWYRQALGQGPEFLTYFNYEAQQDKSGLPNDRFSAERPEGSISTLTIQRTEQRDSAMYRCASSLIGTGQKLFFGSGTQLSVL.

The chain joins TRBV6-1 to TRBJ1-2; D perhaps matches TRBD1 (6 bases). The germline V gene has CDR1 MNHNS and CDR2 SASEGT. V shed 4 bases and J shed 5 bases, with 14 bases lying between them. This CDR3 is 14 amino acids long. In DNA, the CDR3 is TGTGCCAGCAGTGGACATGGCAGGGGTTATGGCTACACCTTC. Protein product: CASSGHGRGYGYTF.

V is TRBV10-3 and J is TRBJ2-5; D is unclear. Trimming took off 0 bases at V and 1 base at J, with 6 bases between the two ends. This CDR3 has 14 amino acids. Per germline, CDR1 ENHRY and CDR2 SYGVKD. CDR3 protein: CAISESASQETQYF. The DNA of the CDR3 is TGTGCCATCAGTGAGTCTGCCAGCCAAGAGACCCAGTACTTC.

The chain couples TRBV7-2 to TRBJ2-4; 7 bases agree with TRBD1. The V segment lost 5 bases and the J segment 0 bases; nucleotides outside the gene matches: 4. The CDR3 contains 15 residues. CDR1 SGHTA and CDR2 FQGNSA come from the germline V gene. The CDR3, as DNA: TGTGCCAGCAGCCGAGGGGACAGAGCCAAAAACATTCAGTACTTC. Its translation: CASSRGDRAKNIQYF.

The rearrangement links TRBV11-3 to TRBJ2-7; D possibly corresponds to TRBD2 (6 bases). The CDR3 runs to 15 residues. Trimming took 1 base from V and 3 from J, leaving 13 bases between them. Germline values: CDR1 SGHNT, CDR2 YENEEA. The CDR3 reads CASSLGIAEDYEQYF. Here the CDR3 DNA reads TGTGCCAGCAGCTTAGGCATAGCGGAAGACTACGAGCAGTACTTC.

DNA for the CDR3: TGTGCCAGCAGCATACAGGGGGCTGGGGCAGATACGCAGTATTTT. It is translated as CASSIQGAGADTQYF. This chain joins TRBV5-4 and TRBJ2-3; TRBD1 aligns across 9 bases. V gave up 4 bases and J gave up 4 bases; unmatched junction bases: 7. The length of the CDR3 is 15 residues. From germline, CDR1 is SGHNT and CDR2 YYREEE (reference sequence).

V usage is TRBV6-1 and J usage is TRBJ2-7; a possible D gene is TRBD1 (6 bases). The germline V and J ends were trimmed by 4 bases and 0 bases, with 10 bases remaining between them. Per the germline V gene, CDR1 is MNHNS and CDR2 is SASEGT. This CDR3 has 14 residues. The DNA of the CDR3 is TGTGCCAGCAGTGTAGGGACACTCTCCTACGAGCAGTACTTC. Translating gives CASSVGTLSYEQYF.

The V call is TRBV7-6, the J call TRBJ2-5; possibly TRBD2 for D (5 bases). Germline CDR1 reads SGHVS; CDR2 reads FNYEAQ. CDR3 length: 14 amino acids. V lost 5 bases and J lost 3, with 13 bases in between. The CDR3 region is CASSQGLGKETQYF. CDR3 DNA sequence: TGTGCCAGCAGCCAAGGACTGGGGAAAGAGACCCAGTACTTC.